This T cell receptor (beta chain) was captured in a study of OX40 agonist ivuxolimab in advanced cancers. General study points: Relative to CD4+ cells, CD8+ T cells on average had more expanded clones. Both CD4+ and CD8+ T cell populations in blood had undergone clonal expansion by week 6 at 0.1 to 3.0 mg/kg. Antigen specificity of clonally expanded peripheral T cells was not established.

Only in-frame clones appear in the TCRdb table, and some are missing; sequencing was by immunoSEQ multiplex PCR. The repertoire holds about 69,000 clones, with around 91% as singletons. Note on this clone: No antigen is known for it.

The V segment lost 5 bases and the J segment 6 bases; nucleotides outside the gene matches: 12. Looked up from germline, CDR1 is SGHNT and CDR2 is YENEEA. The CDR3 runs to 16 residues. V and J are TRBV11-3 and TRBJ2-1; 8 positions agree with TRBD2. The sequences come from CD4+ or CD8+ T cells sorted from blood, collected in a trial of the OX40 agonist ivuxolimab. The sequence came from an adult with an advanced solid tumor such as melanoma, head and neck, liver or kidney cancer. As DNA, the CDR3 is TGTGCCAGCAGCCCACGTAGCGGGATAAGGGGCAATGAGCAGTTCTTC. Residues: CASSPRSGIRGNEQFF.